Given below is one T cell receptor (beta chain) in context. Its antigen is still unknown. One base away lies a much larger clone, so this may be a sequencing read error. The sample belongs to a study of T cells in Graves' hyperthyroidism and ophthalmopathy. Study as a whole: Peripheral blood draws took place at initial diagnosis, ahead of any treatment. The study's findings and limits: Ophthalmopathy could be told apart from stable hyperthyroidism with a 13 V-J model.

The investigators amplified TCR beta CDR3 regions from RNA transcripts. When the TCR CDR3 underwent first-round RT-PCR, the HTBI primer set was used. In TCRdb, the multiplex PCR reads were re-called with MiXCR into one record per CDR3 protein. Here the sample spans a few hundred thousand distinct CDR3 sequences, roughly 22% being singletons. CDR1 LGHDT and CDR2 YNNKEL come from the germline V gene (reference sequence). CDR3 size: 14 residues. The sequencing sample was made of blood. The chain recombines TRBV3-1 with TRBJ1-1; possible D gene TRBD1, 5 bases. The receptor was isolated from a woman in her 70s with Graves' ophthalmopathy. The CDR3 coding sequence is TGTGCCAGCAGCCAAGTTGTGGGGGGGACTGAAGCTTCCTTT. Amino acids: CASSQVVGGTEASF.